A single sample gave rise to the 32 T cell receptor beta chains below, sequenced in a study of OX40 agonist ivuxolimab in advanced cancers. Profiling relied on immunoSEQ multiplex PCR, and the TCRdb table lists in-frame clones only, not all of them. This sample yields approximately 69,000 clones, of which about 91% are seen a single time; 2.5% to 3% belongs to the top ten. This material consisted of CD4+ or CD8+ T cells sorted from blood, taken in a trial of the OX40 agonist ivuxolimab. These receptors all come from an adult with an advanced solid tumor such as melanoma, head and neck, liver or kidney cancer.

The chain recombines TRBV19 with TRBJ2-1, with D perhaps matching TRBD2 (7 bases). V lost 3 bases to trimming and J lost 3 bases, with 12 bases between them. The CDR3 extends over 15 amino acids. Germline assignment: CDR1 LNHDA and CDR2 SQIVND (reference sequence). The CDR3 loop reads CASSMGGQVYNEQFF. CDR3 bases: TGTGCCAGTAGTATGGGGGGGCAGGTCTACAATGAGCAGTTCTTC.

This CDR3 reads CASSKVAYGGRMGGEDESYEQYF. CDR3 nucleotides: TGTGCCAGCAGCAAAGTGGCTTACGGGGGGCGGATGGGCGGGGAGGATGAGTCCTACGAGCAGTACTTC. The chain links TRBV21-1 to TRBJ2-7; the D call TRBD2 from the table was never checked on the DNA. TRBV21-1 is classified as a pseudogene. CDR3 size: 23 residues.

The chain employs TRBV7-9 and TRBJ1-1, with D unclear. The CDR3 contains 13 residues. Deletions cut 5 bases from V and 1 base from J, with 8 bases between. From germline, CDR1 is SEHNR and CDR2 FQNEAQ (reference sequence). The CDR3 spells CASSHQTNTEAFF. CDR3 nucleotide sequence: TGTGCCAGCAGCCACCAAACGAACACTGAAGCTTTCTTT.

The genes are TRBV30 and TRBJ2-7; D is perhaps TRBD2 (5 bases). The CDR3 has 14 residues. Germline assignment: CDR1 GTSNPN and CDR2 SVGIG (reference sequence). V shed 0 bases and J shed 9 bases, with 18 bases lying between them. CDR3 region: CAWSVESRQSGQYF. In DNA, the CDR3 is TGTGCCTGGAGTGTTGAGAGCCGTCAAAGCGGGCAGTACTTC.

The chain recombines TRBV27 with TRBJ2-4; 7 bases align to TRBD2. The V and J ends lost 3 bases and 7 bases, in that order; junction bases with no gene match: 3. The V gene's germline CDR1 is MNHEY and CDR2 SMNVEV (reference sequence). The CDR3 spans 13 residues. CDR3 DNA sequence: TGTGCCAGCAGTTTCAATAGCGGGAACATTCAGTACTTC. Amino acid sequence: CASSFNSGNIQYF.

V and J are TRBV5-1 and TRBJ2-7, with D perhaps TRBD2 (5 bases). The CDR3 length is 13 residues. Germline CDR1 SGHRS, CDR2 YFSETQ. Trimming took 4 bases from V and 3 from J, leaving 11 bases between them. The CDR3 coding sequence is TGCGCCAGCAGCCCGGAGGCTATCTACGAGCAGTACTTC. Its translation is CASSPEAIYEQYF. Filled out from reference TRBV5-1 and TRBJ2-7, the complete variable domain reads KAGVTQTPRYLIKTRGQQVTLSCSPISGHRSVSWYQQTPGQGLQFLFEYFSETQRNKGNFPGRFSGRQFSNSRSEMNVSTLELGDSALYLCASSPEAIYEQYFGPGTRLTVT.

This chain connects TRBV7-2 to TRBJ1-2; D gene unclear. The CDR3 consists of 12 residues. V was clipped by 2 bases and J by 7 bases, with 8 bases between them. The germline CDR1 and CDR2 sequences are SGHTA and FQGNSA. The CDR3 DNA is TGTGCCAGCAGCTTATTACAGAGTGGCTACACCTTC. Translated, it gives CASSLLQSGYTF. The variable domain in full, with the rest retrieved from reference TRBV7-2 and TRBJ1-2, is GAGVSQSPSNKVTEKGKDVELRCDPISGHTALYWYRQSLGQGLEFLIYFQGNSAPDKSGLPSDRFSAERTGGSVSTLTIQRTQQEDSAVYLCASSLLQSGYTFGSGTRLTVV.

The J gene is TRBJ2-7, the V gene TRBV7-6, with 9 bases identical to TRBD2. The germline gives CDR1 SGHVS, CDR2 FNYEAQ. This CDR3 has 13 amino acids. Trimming at V came to 8 bases and at J to 7 bases, leaving 9 bases not matched to a gene. This CDR3 is CASGASGVLEQYF. The CDR3 coding sequence is TGTGCCAGCGGTGCTAGCGGGGTTCTTGAGCAGTACTTC.

The genes are TRBV7-3 and TRBJ2-2; 8 positions agree with TRBD2. With 5 bases clipped from V and 4 bases from J, the junction kept 6 bases outside the gene matches. This CDR3 contains 15 residues. Germline-derived CDR1 and CDR2 are SGHTA and FQGTGA. The CDR3 nucleotides are TGTGCCAGCAGCAAACTAGCGGTGGGCACCGGGGAGCTGTTTTTT. Residues: CASSKLAVGTGELFF.

V is TRBV19 and J is TRBJ2-1, with D perhaps matching TRBD1 (5 bases). The CDR3 is made up of 15 amino acids. V was cut by 3 bases and J by 6 bases, with 15 bases left in between. Per germline, CDR1 LNHDA and CDR2 SQIVND (reference sequence). The CDR3 bases are TGTGCCAGTAGTATCCCGCAGGGTTCGGGCAATGAGCAGTTCTTC. Protein product: CASSIPQGSGNEQFF.

The V and J genes are TRBV15 and TRBJ2-7; 11 bases are shared with TRBD2. CDR1 and CDR2 from the germline V gene are LNHNV and YYDKDF (reference sequence). This CDR3 region has 15 residues. V dropped 1 base and J dropped 2; count of bases not matched to a gene: 1. CDR3: CATSRGLAGTYEQYF. DNA of the CDR3: TGTGCCACCAGCAGAGGACTAGCGGGGACCTACGAGCAGTACTTC.

The chain carries TRBV5-1 and TRBJ2-1; D possibly corresponds to TRBD2 (6 bases). Germline assignment: CDR1 SGHRS and CDR2 YFSETQ. The germline V and J ends were trimmed by 0 bases and 7 bases, with 8 bases remaining between them. There are 13 residues in the CDR3. CDR3 in amino acids: CASSLEGRNEQFF. As DNA, the CDR3 is TGCGCCAGCAGCTTGGAAGGGAGGAATGAGCAGTTCTTC.

This chain joins TRBV7-6 and TRBJ2-3; the D gene could be TRBD1 or TRBD2 (5 bases each). Germline lookup yields CDR1 SGHVS and CDR2 FNYEAQ. This CDR3 is 13 amino acids long. V gave up 1 base and J gave up 6 bases, with 8 bases separating them. The CDR3: CASSLGREDTQYF. The CDR3 coding sequence is TGTGCCAGCAGCTTAGGCAGGGAGGATACGCAGTATTTT.

This chain uses TRBV27 with TRBJ1-4; the match to TRBD1 covers 9 bases. Germline V gives CDR1 MNHEY, CDR2 SMNVEV (reference sequence). The junction had 5 bases not matched to a gene; V was cut back by 8 bases and J by 7 bases. This CDR3 region has 13 residues. CDR3 loop: CASSGTGFEKLFF. The CDR3 DNA sequence: TGTGCCAGCTCCGGGACAGGGTTTGAAAAACTGTTTTTT.

This chain joins TRBV5-6 and TRBJ1-4; 8 bases line up with TRBD1. The length of the CDR3 is 15 residues. J was trimmed by 4 bases and V by 4 bases; bases with no gene match: 6. Germline CDR1 SGHDT, CDR2 YYEEEE. The CDR3 here is CASSLRTGLNEKLFF. CDR3 nucleotides: TGTGCCAGCAGCCTCAGGACAGGGCTTAATGAAAAACTGTTTTTT.

V is TRBV27 and J is TRBJ1-6; D might be TRBD1 (5 bases). This CDR3 region has 15 residues. V lost 2 bases, J lost 5 bases, and 10 bases lay in between. CDR1 is MNHEY and CDR2 is SMNVEV in the germline V gene (reference sequence). DNA of the CDR3: TGTGCCAGCAGTTTAGAAGGCAGGGATAATTCACCCCTCCACTTT. Its translation is CASSLEGRDNSPLHF.

J is TRBJ1-1 and V is TRBV2; D is possibly TRBD1 (6 bases). V lost 4 bases and J 1 base, leaving 13 bases between the germline ends. CDR3 length equals 15 residues. Germline V CDR1 and CDR2: SNHLY, FYNNEI. CDR3: CASSGGGVKNTEAFF. CDR3 nucleotide sequence: TGTGCCAGCAGTGGGGGGGGCGTCAAGAACACTGAAGCTTTCTTT.

With respect to this clone: The junction departs from the called germline gene at one end, perhaps through a read error. This chain joins TRBV19 and TRBJ1-1, with D possibly TRBD1 on 5 matching bases. The CDR3 runs to 13 residues. Germline lookup yields CDR1 LNHDA and CDR2 SQIVND (reference sequence). The DNA of the CDR3 is TGTGCCAGTAGTGGCAGGGTGAACGCTGAAGCTTTCTTT. This gives the protein CASSGRVNAEAFF.

This clone has just a few counts. The CDR3 reads CASSKLAGKDNEQFF. The CDR3 DNA is TGTGCCAGCAGCAAACTAGCGGGTAAAGACAATGAGCAGTTCTTC. This chain joins TRBV6-1 and TRBJ2-1; 9 bases map to TRBD2. Germline lookup yields CDR1 MNHNS and CDR2 SASEGT. Trimming cost V 6 bases and J 5 bases; bases outside gene matches: 8. CDR3 size: 15 residues.

The chain links TRBV29-1 to TRBJ1-1, with TRBD1 matching 7 bases. The germline gives CDR1 SQVTM, CDR2 ANQGSEA. The CDR3 spans 13 residues. V shed 5 bases and J 0 bases; nucleotides not matched to a gene: 3. The DNA for the CDR3 is TGCAGCGTTACACAGGGGTTGAACACTGAAGCTTTCTTT. The encoded protein is CSVTQGLNTEAFF.

The gene calls are TRBV7-9 and TRBJ2-5; tentatively, D is TRBD2 (5 bases). The CDR3 contains 14 residues. The V end lost 0 bases, the J end lost 5 bases, and 10 bases lay between the germline ends. Germline V gene sequence: CDR1 SEHNR, CDR2 FQNEAQ (reference sequence). CDR3: CASSLARGPETQYF. DNA for the CDR3: TGTGCCAGCAGCTTAGCGCGAGGGCCCGAGACCCAGTACTTC.

In its sample, this clone was seen a few times. The chain is built from TRBV7-9 and TRBJ1-6; D is perhaps TRBD1 (6 bases). The germline V gene has CDR1 SEHNR and CDR2 FQNEAQ (reference sequence). The V gene lost 0 bases and the J gene lost 4 bases, with 10 bases spanning the gap. The length of the CDR3 is 16 residues. The CDR3 nucleotides read TGTGCCAGCAGCTTAGCGGGGCAGGGGTATAATTCACCCCTCCACTTT. Translation: CASSLAGQGYNSPLHF.

This chain connects TRBV27 to TRBJ1-2, with 8 bases fitting TRBD1. J gave up 9 bases and V 1 base, and 7 bases lay outside the gene matches. This CDR3 region has 14 residues. Germline V gene lookup returns CDR1 MNHEY and CDR2 SMNVEV (reference sequence). CDR3 in DNA: TGTGCCAGCAGTTTATTGGCAGGGGGCCCGAGCTACACCTTC. Translating gives CASSLLAGGPSYTF.

V usage is TRBV6-1 and J usage is TRBJ2-1; maybe TRBD1 (6 bases). Trimming pared 7 bases from V and 5 bases from J, leaving 15 bases between. The CDR3 runs 14 residues. Germline-derived CDR1 and CDR2 are MNHNS and SASEGT. This CDR3 is CASNNRVGDNEQFF. As DNA, the CDR3 is TGTGCCAGCAACAACAGGGTGGGAGACAATGAGCAGTTCTTC.

This clone occurred a few times. This chain uses TRBV7-2 with TRBJ2-1; 7 bases map to TRBD2. The V gene end was trimmed by 6 bases and the J gene end by 7 bases; junction bases not matched to a gene: 3. The CDR3 is made up of 12 amino acids. The germline V gene encodes CDR1 SGHTA and CDR2 FQGNSA. This CDR3 reads CASSRTRNEQFF. CDR3 coding DNA: TGTGCCAGCAGTCGGACTAGGAATGAGCAGTTCTTC.

The chain combines TRBV5-4 with TRBJ2-2, with D perhaps matching TRBD2 (5 bases). This CDR3 has 16 residues. V was clipped by 4 bases and J by 3 bases, with 16 bases between them. Germline values: CDR1 SGHNT, CDR2 YYREEE (reference sequence). The CDR3: CASSPPGRRDTGELFF. DNA for the CDR3: TGTGCCAGCAGCCCCCCCGGACGGCGGGACACCGGGGAGCTGTTTTTT.

The V gene is TRBV7-2, the J gene TRBJ1-4, with D possibly being TRBD1 (6 bases). Germline assignment: CDR1 SGHTA and CDR2 FQGNSA. The V gene lost 5 bases and the J gene lost 8 bases, with 12 bases spanning the gap. The CDR3 runs 13 residues. The CDR3 here is CASSRGGDEKLFF. In DNA, the CDR3 is TGTGCCAGCAGCAGAGGGGGGGACGAAAAACTGTTTTTT.

V and J are TRBV19 and TRBJ2-3; the D is unclear. Germline CDR1 is LNHDA and CDR2 is SQIVND (reference sequence). V lost 3 bases and J 1 base, leaving 14 bases between the germline ends. This CDR3 spans 16 amino acids. The DNA for the CDR3 is TGTGCCAGTAGTATCGGTAGAACCCTCCGCACAGATACGCAGTATTTT. It specifies CASSIGRTLRTDTQYF.

This clone is a singleton in its sample. This rearrangement joins TRBV6-1 to TRBJ2-2; no firm D call. With 10 bases removed from V and 0 bases from J, the gap between germline ends came to 15 bases. This CDR3 has 15 residues. Germline V CDR1 and CDR2: MNHNS, SASEGT. The CDR3 bases are TGTGCCACCAAGAGAGACTGGTCGAACACCGGGGAGCTGTTTTTT. Its translation: CATKRDWSNTGELFF.

The chain employs TRBV6-5 and TRBJ2-1; D unclear. V was shortened by 6 bases and J by 7 bases, with 16 bases between the two germline ends. This CDR3 region has 14 residues. CDR1 and CDR2 (germline): MNHEY, SVGAGI. The CDR3: CASSGQTATNEQFF. CDR3 in DNA: TGTGCCAGCAGCGGGCAGACCGCTACTAATGAGCAGTTCTTC.

V and J are TRBV5-4 and TRBJ2-1, with D perhaps assigned TRBD1 or TRBD2 (5 bases each). Between the trimmed V and J ends, which lost 5 bases and 8 bases, there was a span of 14 bases. Germline-derived CDR1 and CDR2 are SGHNT and YYREEE (reference sequence). The CDR3 covers 13 residues. The CDR3 region is CASSNSVGDEQFF. The DNA of the CDR3 is TGTGCCAGCAGTAATAGCGTAGGGGATGAGCAGTTCTTC.

This clone showed up just once. At one end the junction does not follow the germline gene, possibly because of a read error. The chain uses TRBV11-3 and TRBJ1-2; D uncertain. The CDR3 is 12 amino acids. Germline V CDR1 and CDR2: SGHNT, YENEEA. The DNA of the CDR3 is TGTGCCAGCACCTTAGGCCCCTCGGGCTACACCTTC. Its translation is CASTLGPSGYTF.